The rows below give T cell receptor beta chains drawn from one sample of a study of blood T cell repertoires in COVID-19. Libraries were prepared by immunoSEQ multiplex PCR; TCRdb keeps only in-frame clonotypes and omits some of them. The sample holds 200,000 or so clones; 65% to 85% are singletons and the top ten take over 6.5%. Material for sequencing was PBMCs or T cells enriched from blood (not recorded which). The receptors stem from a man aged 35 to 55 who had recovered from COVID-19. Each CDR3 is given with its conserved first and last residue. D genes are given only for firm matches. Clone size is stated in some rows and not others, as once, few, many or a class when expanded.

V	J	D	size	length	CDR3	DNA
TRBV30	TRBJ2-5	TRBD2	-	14	CAWSIAGGQETQYF	TGTGCCTGGAGCATAGCGGGGGGTCAAGAGACCCAGTACTTC
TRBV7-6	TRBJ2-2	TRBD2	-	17	CASSRYTSGGATGELFF	TGTGCCAGCAGCCGGTATACTAGCGGGGGTGCCACCGGGGAGCTGTTTTTT
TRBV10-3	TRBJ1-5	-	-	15	CAISEVIGGNQPQHF	TGTGCCATCAGTGAAGTTATCGGGGGGAATCAGCCCCAGCATTTT
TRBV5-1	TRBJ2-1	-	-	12	CASSLVGAEQFF	TGCGCCAGCAGCTTGGTAGGGGCCGAGCAGTTCTTC
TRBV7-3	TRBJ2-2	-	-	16	CASSLMQGLVAGELFF	TGTGCCAGCAGCTTAATGCAGGGTCTGGTGGCCGGGGAGCTGTTTTTT
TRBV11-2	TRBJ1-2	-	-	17	CASSSVDRFRSNYGYTF	TGTGCCAGCAGCTCAGTCGACAGGTTTCGATCGAACTATGGCTACACCTTC
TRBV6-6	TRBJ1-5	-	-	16	CASSYLVDSSNQPQHF	TGTGCCAGCAGTTACCTCGTAGACAGTAGCAATCAGCCCCAGCATTTT
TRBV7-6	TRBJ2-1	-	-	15	CASSLRQGTPNEQFF	TGTGCCAGCAGCTTACGGCAGGGCACCCCCAATGAGCAGTTCTTC
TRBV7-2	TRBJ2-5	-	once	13	CASSSRQIETQYF	TGTGCCAGCAGCAGCAGACAGATAGAGACCCAGTACTTC
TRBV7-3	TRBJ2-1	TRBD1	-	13	CASSLDRENEQFF	TGTGCCAGCAGCTTAGACAGGGAGAATGAGCAGTTCTTC
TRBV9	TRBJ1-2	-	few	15	CASSAALGGSYGYTF	TGTGCCAGCAGCGCGGCCCTCGGGGGTTCCTATGGCTACACCTTC
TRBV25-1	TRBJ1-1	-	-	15	CASSESGKENTEAFF	TGTGCCAGCAGTGAATCGGGTAAAGAGAACACTGAAGCTTTCTTT
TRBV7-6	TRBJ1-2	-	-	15	CASSPSAEANYGYTF	TGTGCCAGCAGCCCCTCGGCGGAAGCTAACTATGGCTACACCTTC
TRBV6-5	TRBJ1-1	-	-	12	CASRSVRGEAFF	TGTGCCAGCAGGAGTGTTCGGGGTGAAGCTTTCTTT
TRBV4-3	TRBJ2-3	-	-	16	CASSPNYRASTDTQYF	TGCGCCAGCAGCCCCAACTACCGAGCTAGCACAGATACGCAGTATTTT
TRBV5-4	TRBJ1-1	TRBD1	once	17	CASSLGWRGLVDTEAFF	TGTGCCAGCAGCTTGGGCTGGAGGGGGCTGGTTGACACTGAAGCTTTCTTT
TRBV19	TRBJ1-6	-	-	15	CASRAASQYNSPLHF	TGTGCCAGTAGAGCAGCGTCCCAATATAATTCACCCCTCCACTTT
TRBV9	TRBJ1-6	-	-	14	CASSVGADNSPLHF	TGTGCCAGCAGCGTAGGTGCAGATAATTCACCCCTCCACTTT
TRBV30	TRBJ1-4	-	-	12	CAWSPISEKLFF	TGTGCCTGGAGTCCTATTAGCGAAAAACTGTTTTTT
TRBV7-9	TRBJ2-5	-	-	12	CASRRVGETQYF	TGTGCCAGCAGACGGGTCGGGGAGACCCAGTACTTC
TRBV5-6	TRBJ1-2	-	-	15	CASSLAGYDDYGYTF	TGTGCCAGCAGCTTGGCAGGGTATGATGACTATGGCTACACCTTC
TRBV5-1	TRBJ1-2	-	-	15	CASSAGGGSSYGYTF	TGCGCCAGCAGCGCGGGAGGGGGATCCAGCTATGGCTACACCTTC
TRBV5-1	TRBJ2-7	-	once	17	CASSSFLGGGTSYEQYF	TGCGCCAGCAGCTCCTTTCTTGGCGGGGGCACCTCCTACGAGCAGTACTTC
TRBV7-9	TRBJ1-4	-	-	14	CASSSQGGREKLFF	TGTGCCAGCAGCTCACAGGGCGGCCGTGAAAAACTGTTTTTT
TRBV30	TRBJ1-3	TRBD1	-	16	CAWSVRGTGSGNTIYF	TGTGCCTGGAGTGTACGCGGGACAGGGTCTGGAAACACCATATATTTT
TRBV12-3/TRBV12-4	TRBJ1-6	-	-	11	CASSSGYPLHF	TGTGCCAGCAGTTCGGGTTACCCCCTCCACTTT
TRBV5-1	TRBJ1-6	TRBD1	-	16	CASSSGDLPGGSPLHF	TGCGCCAGCAGCTCGGGCGACCTACCAGGGGGTTCACCCCTCCACTTT
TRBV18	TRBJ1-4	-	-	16	CASSPRREGANEKLFF	TGTGCCAGCTCACCCCGCCGCGAGGGAGCTAATGAAAAACTGTTTTTT
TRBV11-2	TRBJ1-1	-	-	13	CASSYLLNTEAFF	TGTGCCAGCAGCTATCTGTTGAACACTGAAGCTTTCTTT
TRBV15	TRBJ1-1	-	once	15	CATSMVGGVRTEAFF	TGTGCCACCAGCATGGTGGGGGGGGTGAGAACTGAAGCTTTCTTT
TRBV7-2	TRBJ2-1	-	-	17	CASSWTGTPGVRNEQFF	TGTGCCAGCAGTTGGACCGGGACTCCGGGGGTCAGGAATGAGCAGTTCTTC
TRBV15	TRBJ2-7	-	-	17	CATSRDLGQVVSYEQYF	TGTGCCACCAGCAGAGATCTCGGCCAGGTAGTCTCCTACGAGCAGTACTTC
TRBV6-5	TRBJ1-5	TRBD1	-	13	CASTGTALRPQHF	TGTGCCAGCACCGGGACAGCGCTACGGCCCCAGCATTTT
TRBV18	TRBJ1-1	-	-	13	CASSPTGNTEAFF	TGTGCCAGCTCACCAACAGGGAACACTGAAGCTTTCTTT
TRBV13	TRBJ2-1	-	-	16	CASSLAGVRISNEQFF	TGTGCCAGCAGCTTAGCCGGGGTCCGAATATCCAATGAGCAGTTCTTC
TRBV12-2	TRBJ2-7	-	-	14	CASRPRTGLSEQYF	TGTGCAAGTCGCCCCCGGACAGGTCTCTCCGAGCAGTACTTC
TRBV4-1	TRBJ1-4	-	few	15	CASSQAAYTNEKLFF	TGCGCCAGCAGCCAAGCTGCGTATACTAATGAAAAACTGTTTTTT
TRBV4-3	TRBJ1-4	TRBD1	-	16	CASSPQGGSANEKLFF	TGCGCCAGCAGCCCCCAGGGGGGTAGTGCTAATGAAAAACTGTTTTTT
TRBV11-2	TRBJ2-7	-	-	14	CASSPPGQGVKQYF	TGTGCCAGCAGCCCCCCTGGGCAGGGTGTGAAGCAGTACTTC
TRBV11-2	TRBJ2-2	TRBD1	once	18	CASSLVRDRERGTGELFF	TGTGCCAGCAGCTTAGTTAGAGACAGGGAGAGGGGCACCGGGGAGCTGTTTTTT
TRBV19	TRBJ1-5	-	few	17	CASSIGVRELGNQPQHF	TGTGCCAGTAGTATCGGGGTAAGGGAATTAGGAAATCAGCCCCAGCATTTT
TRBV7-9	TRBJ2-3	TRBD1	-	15	CASSDETGLTDTQYF	TGTGCCAGCAGCGACGAGACAGGGTTGACAGATACGCAGTATTTT
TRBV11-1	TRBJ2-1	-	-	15	CASSLVGGVYNEQFF	TGTGCCAGCAGCTTAGTTGGCGGGGTGTACAATGAGCAGTTCTTC
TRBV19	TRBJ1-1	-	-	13	CASSTKGHLEAFF	TGTGCCAGTAGTACCAAAGGACACCTAGAAGCTTTCTTT
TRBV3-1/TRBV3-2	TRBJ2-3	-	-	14	CASSRLGGTDTQYF	TGTGCCAGCAGCCGCCTGGGGGGTACAGATACGCAGTATTTT
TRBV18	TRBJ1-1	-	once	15	CASSPPGRGNTEAFF	TGTGCCAGCTCACCACCGGGCAGGGGGAACACTGAAGCTTTCTTT
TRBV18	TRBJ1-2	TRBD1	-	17	CASSPTEGAVLNYGYTF	TGTGCCAGCTCACCAACGGAGGGGGCGGTCCTTAACTATGGCTACACCTTC
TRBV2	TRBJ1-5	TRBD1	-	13	CAISGQTNQPQHF	TGTGCCATTTCGGGACAGACCAATCAGCCCCAGCATTTT
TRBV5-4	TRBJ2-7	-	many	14	CASNHPDRTGEQYF	TGTGCCAGCAACCATCCAGACAGGACCGGAGAGCAGTACTTC
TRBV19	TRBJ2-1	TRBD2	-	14	CASSIAASGEEQFF	TGTGCCAGTAGTATAGCGGCTAGCGGAGAGGAGCAGTTCTTC
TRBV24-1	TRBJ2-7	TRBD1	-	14	CATSDSDRGNEQYF	TGTGCCACCAGTGATTCCGACAGGGGGAACGAGCAGTACTTC
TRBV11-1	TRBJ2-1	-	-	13	CASSLEIGDEQFF	TGTGCCAGCAGCTTAGAAATCGGGGATGAGCAGTTCTTC
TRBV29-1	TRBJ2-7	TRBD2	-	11	CSVGEGNEQYF	TGCAGCGTTGGGGAGGGCAACGAGCAGTACTTC
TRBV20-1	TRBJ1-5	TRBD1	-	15	CSASRVTGINQPQHF	TGCAGTGCTAGTAGAGTGACAGGGATTAATCAGCCCCAGCATTTT
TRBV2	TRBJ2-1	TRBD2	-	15	CASTLGGSSYNEQFF	TGTGCCAGCACCCTGGGGGGGAGCTCCTACAATGAGCAGTTCTTC
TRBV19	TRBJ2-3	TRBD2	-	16	CASSLPLAASTDTQYF	TGTGCCAGTAGTCTACCACTAGCGGCTAGCACAGATACGCAGTATTTT
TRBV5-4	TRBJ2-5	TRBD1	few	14	CASSRGQGGETQYF	TGTGCCAGCAGCCGGGGACAGGGTGGGGAGACCCAGTACTTC
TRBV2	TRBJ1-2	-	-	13	CASSEYGGDGYTF	TGTGCCAGCAGTGAATACGGGGGAGATGGCTACACCTTC